This is a list of T cell receptor beta chains from one sample in a study of T cell responses to AZD1222 COVID-19 vaccine. Assay used: immunoSEQ multiplex PCR; TCRdb lists only in-frame clones, some missing. This table holds 130,000 to 150,000 clones, 85% to 90% found once. The sample was peripheral blood, taken on day 0 of AZD1222 vaccination. These receptors all stem from an adult in good health. The CDR3 runs from the conserved cysteine through the conserved F or W. Each record gives: J gene, V gene, D gene, clone size, CDR3 protein, CDR3 DNA. D genes are given only for firm matches. The size of a clone is reported for some rows only, either as once, few or many, or as a class for expanded clones.

>TRBJ2-7|TRBV7-2|TRBD1|NA
CASSLLGTGGREQYF
TGTGCCAGCAGCTTACTAGGGACAGGGGGCCGAGAGCAGTACTTC
>TRBJ2-3|TRBV6-2/TRBV6-3|TRBD2|NA
CASSYSTASGSDTQYF
TGTGCCAGCAGTTACTCGACGGCTAGCGGGAGTGATACGCAGTATTTT
>TRBJ2-3|TRBV27|NA|once
CASSLTGDYTDTQYF
TGTGCCAGCAGTTTGACAGGGGACTACACAGATACGCAGTATTTT
>TRBJ2-1|TRBV19|NA|NA
CASSVNRRDSRGNEQFF
TGTGCCAGTAGTGTCAACCGCCGGGACTCGAGGGGGAATGAGCAGTTCTTC
>TRBJ1-5|TRBV7-8|NA|NA
CASSLIDFANQPQHF
TGTGCCAGCAGCTTAATTGACTTTGCCAATCAGCCCCAGCATTTT
>TRBJ2-1|TRBV9|NA|NA
CASSVLGENEQFF
TGTGCCAGCAGCGTATTAGGGGAGAATGAGCAGTTCTTC
>TRBJ2-1|TRBV14|NA|NA
CASSQPGTLNNEQFF
TGTGCCAGCAGCCAACCCGGGACACTGAACAATGAGCAGTTCTTC
>TRBJ1-5|TRBV3-1/TRBV3-2|TRBD1|NA
CASSLSGQGVPLGSSNQPQHF
TGTGCCAGCAGCCTTTCAGGACAGGGGGTTCCCCTTGGGTCGAGCAATCAGCCCCAGCATTTT
>TRBJ2-7|TRBV6-1|NA|NA
CASSERQTYEQYF
TGTGCCAGCAGTGAAAGGCAGACCTACGAGCAGTACTTC
>TRBJ1-1|TRBV11-3|NA|NA
CASSYSRNTEAFF
TGTGCCAGCAGCTACTCAAGGAACACTGAAGCTTTCTTT
>TRBJ1-1|TRBV28|NA|NA
CASSVTPGGDEAFF
TGTGCCAGCAGTGTAACTCCGGGGGGGGATGAAGCTTTCTTT
>TRBJ2-2|TRBV6-2/TRBV6-3|NA|NA
CASSYSKDSYTGELFF
TGTGCCAGCAGTTACAGTAAGGATAGCTACACCGGGGAGCTGTTTTTT
>TRBJ2-7|TRBV6-2/TRBV6-3|TRBD1|NA
CASSSLDRFLSKQYF
TGTGCCAGCAGTTCCTTGGACAGGTTCCTTAGCAAGCAGTACTTC
>TRBJ2-6|TRBV4-2|TRBD1|NA
CASSQETGSGANVLTF
TGTGCCAGCAGCCAAGAGACAGGGAGTGGGGCCAACGTCCTGACTTTC
>TRBJ2-3|TRBV12-3/TRBV12-4|NA|NA
CASSYTHGKQYF
TGTGCCAGCAGTTATACGCATGGGAAGCAGTATTTT
>TRBJ2-7|TRBV7-2|NA|NA
CASSLGPGDEQYF
TGTGCCAGCAGCCTGGGCCCGGGGGACGAGCAGTACTTC
>TRBJ1-4|TRBV13|NA|once
CASSSQKGELFF
TGTGCCAGCAGCTCCCAGAAAGGAGAACTGTTTTTT
>TRBJ1-2|TRBV29-1|NA|few
CSALGAGKDGYTF
TGCAGCGCCCTCGGGGCAGGCAAGGATGGCTACACCTTC
>TRBJ1-1|TRBV7-6|TRBD1|NA
CASSLNRGSRTEAFF
TGTGCCAGCAGCTTAAACAGGGGGAGTAGAACTGAAGCTTTCTTT
>TRBJ2-1|TRBV12-3/TRBV12-4|NA|NA
CASRLGRDEQFF
TGTGCCAGCAGACTGGGCAGGGATGAGCAGTTCTTC
>TRBJ2-7|TRBV6-2/TRBV6-3|NA|NA
CASSSPRGQYF
TGTGCCAGCAGTTCCCCCCGGGGGCAGTACTTC
>TRBJ1-1|TRBV30|NA|NA
CAWTPFGTYTEAFF
TGTGCCTGGACTCCCTTCGGCACCTACACTGAAGCTTTCTTT
>TRBJ1-3|TRBV27|TRBD1|NA
CASSPTGSAGNTIYF
TGTGCCAGCAGTCCGACAGGGTCCGCTGGAAACACCATATATTTT
>TRBJ1-6|TRBV9|NA|NA
CASSPSPHFYNSPLHF
TGTGCCAGCAGCCCAAGTCCACACTTCTATAATTCACCCCTCCACTTT
>TRBJ2-7|TRBV6-2/TRBV6-3|NA|NA
CASSPVFSGEQYF
TGTGCCAGCAGTCCCGTCTTCTCTGGCGAGCAGTACTTC
>TRBJ2-5|TRBV28|TRBD2|few
CASNLAGAGETQYF
TGTGCCAGCAACCTAGCGGGAGCCGGAGAGACCCAGTACTTC
>TRBJ1-1|TRBV30|NA|NA
CAWSMWEKGFEAFF
TGTGCCTGGAGTATGTGGGAGAAGGGATTTGAAGCTTTCTTT
>TRBJ1-1|TRBV11-2|NA|NA
CASSFAPEQDARTEAFF
TGTGCCAGCAGCTTTGCCCCCGAACAGGATGCAAGAACTGAAGCTTTCTTT
>TRBJ1-1|TRBV4-3|TRBD1|NA
CASSQRTGDLPEAFF
TGCGCCAGCAGCCAACGGACAGGGGATTTGCCTGAAGCTTTCTTT
>TRBJ1-2|TRBV24-1|NA|once
CATSRDINYGYTF
TGTGCCACCAGCCGAGACATCAACTATGGCTACACCTTC
>TRBJ1-2|TRBV19|NA|NA
CASSGGGQTLWDYGYTF
TGTGCCAGTAGCGGTGGAGGGCAGACCTTATGGGACTATGGCTACACCTTC
>TRBJ1-5|TRBV10-2|NA|NA
CASSRRGEWNQPQHF
TGCGCCAGCAGTCGTCGCGGGGAGTGGAATCAGCCCCAGCATTTT
>TRBJ2-1|TRBV3-1/TRBV3-2|NA|once
CASSQGGGSSYNEQFF
TGTGCCAGCAGCCAGGGCGGTGGAAGCTCCTACAATGAGCAGTTCTTC
>TRBJ1-2|TRBV3-1/TRBV3-2|TRBD1|NA
CASSTTPQGARGYTF
TGTGCCAGCAGCACTACCCCGCAGGGGGCGCGGGGCTACACCTTC
>TRBJ2-7|TRBV18|NA|NA
CASSPPTSYEQYF
TGTGCCAGCTCACCACCGACGAGCTACGAGCAGTACTTC
>TRBJ2-5|TRBV5-4|NA|NA
CASSVGQEQETQYF
TGTGCCAGCAGCGTAGGACAAGAGCAAGAGACCCAGTACTTC
>TRBJ2-7|TRBV19|NA|NA
CASSPGSSYEQYF
TGTGCCAGTAGCCCAGGGAGCTCCTACGAGCAGTACTTC
>TRBJ2-7|TRBV10-3|NA|once
CAILRQDSYEQYF
TGTGCCATTCTCCGACAGGACTCCTACGAGCAGTACTTC
>TRBJ2-2|TRBV6-5|NA|NA
CASSYSFRTGELFF
TGTGCCAGCAGTTACTCGTTCAGGACCGGGGAGCTGTTTTTT
>TRBJ2-1|TRBV10-3|TRBD2|NA
CAISEPTGLAGANEQFF
TGTGCCATCAGTGAGCCGACTGGACTAGCGGGAGCTAATGAGCAGTTCTTC
>TRBJ1-1|TRBV7-2|NA|NA
CASSLVRDTEAFF
TGTGCCAGCAGCTTAGTCCGCGACACTGAAGCTTTCTTT
>TRBJ2-6|TRBV4-2|TRBD1|NA
CASSQTDRAFGANVLTF
TGTGCCAGCAGCCAGACGGACAGGGCTTTTGGGGCCAACGTCCTGACTTTC
>TRBJ1-2|TRBV27|NA|few
CASSFRRTELANYGYTF
TGTGCCAGCAGTTTCCGACGGACGGAATTAGCTAACTATGGCTACACCTTC
>TRBJ2-3|TRBV2|NA|NA
CASSGSQGGTDTQYF
TGTGCCAGCAGTGGAAGCCAAGGGGGCACAGATACGCAGTATTTT
>TRBJ1-6|TRBV21-1|NA|NA
CASSKVAGGPDSPLHF
TGTGCCAGCAGCAAAGTCGCAGGGGGCCCGGATTCACCCCTCCACTTT
>TRBJ1-4|TRBV19|TRBD1|NA
CASSMGTGANEKLFF
TGTGCCAGTAGTATGGGGACAGGGGCTAATGAAAAACTGTTTTTT
>TRBJ1-4|TRBV27|NA|NA
CASSDGATNEKLFF
TGTGCCAGCAGTGACGGCGCAACTAATGAAAAACTGTTTTTT
>TRBJ2-1|TRBV4-2|NA|NA
CASSQTLGNNEQFF
TGTGCCAGCAGCCAAACACTGGGTAACAATGAGCAGTTCTTC
>TRBJ1-6|TRBV27|TRBD1|NA
CASGWTGRDNSPLHF
TGTGCCAGCGGGTGGACAGGTCGAGATAATTCACCCCTCCACTTT
>TRBJ2-5|TRBV25-1|NA|once
CASSETGPGAYRETQYF
TGTGCCAGCAGTGAAACCGGGCCCGGGGCGTATCGGGAGACCCAGTACTTC
>TRBJ1-1|TRBV29-1|NA|NA
CSVEGGVRTEAFF
TGCAGCGTTGAAGGGGGGGTTCGCACTGAAGCTTTCTTT
>TRBJ1-2|TRBV5-1|NA|NA
CASSPSDRRAGYTF
TGCGCCAGCAGCCCCTCCGACAGGCGGGCTGGCTACACCTTC
>TRBJ1-1|TRBV6-2/TRBV6-3|NA|NA
CASSYRRSLMNTEAFF
TGTGCCAGCAGTTATAGGAGGTCCCTCATGAACACTGAAGCTTTCTTT
>TRBJ1-3|TRBV19|NA|NA
CASSNFLGEIGGNTIYF
TGTGCCAGTAGTAATTTCCTTGGGGAGATAGGTGGAAACACCATATATTTT
>TRBJ1-5|TRBV6-6|NA|once
CASATFVGLPQHF
TGTGCCAGCGCAACCTTCGTGGGACTGCCCCAGCATTTT
>TRBJ2-5|TRBV5-1|NA|NA
CASSLEEGAGETQYF
TGCGCCAGCAGCTTGGAGGAGGGGGCCGGGGAGACCCAGTACTTC
>TRBJ1-1|TRBV5-1|NA|NA
CASSLDPVNTEAFF
TGCGCCAGCAGCTTGGACCCGGTGAACACTGAAGCTTTCTTT
>TRBJ2-1|TRBV7-9|NA|NA
CASSFAGAGIIYNEQFF
TGTGCCAGCAGCTTCGCCGGGGCGGGAATCATCTACAATGAGCAGTTCTTC
>TRBJ1-5|TRBV28|NA|NA
CASSLINQPQHF
TGTGCCAGCAGTTTAATAAATCAGCCCCAGCATTTT
>TRBJ1-1|TRBV5-1|NA|NA
CASSLVTANTEAFF
TGCGCCAGCAGCTTAGTGACAGCCAACACTGAAGCTTTCTTT